This passage covers 9 T cell receptor beta chains from one sample sequenced in a study of T cell changes during pregnancy in multiple sclerosis. This table comes from immunoSEQ multiplex PCR, and its TCRdb copy is limited to in-frame clones, with some not included. The profile shows fewer than 85,000 clones, approximately 92% of them singletons. The sample in question was peripheral blood, obtained in the third trimester of pregnancy. These TCRs come from a female donor in good health, enrolled as a control in a pregnancy study.

The chain employs TRBV29-1 and TRBJ1-5, with D perhaps matching TRBD1 (5 bases). The germline V gene encodes CDR1 SQVTM and CDR2 ANQGSEA. CDR3 length equals 14 residues. V was clipped by 7 bases and J by 3 bases, with 16 bases between them. CDR3 loop: CSAAVGGDNQPQHF. The DNA of the CDR3 is TGCAGCGCCGCGGTGGGGGGGGACAATCAGCCCCAGCATTTT.

The CDR3 nucleotides are TGCGCCAGCAGTGAGCCTCTAGCGGGGCGCACGAACACCGGGGAGCTGTTTTTT. It translates to CASSEPLAGRTNTGELFF. This chain connects TRBV10-1 to TRBJ2-2; 9 nucleotides agree with TRBD2. This CDR3 spans 18 amino acids. The germline V gene has CDR1 WNHNN and CDR2 SYGVQD (reference sequence). With V trimmed by 2 bases and J by 0 bases, 7 bases remained unmatched.

This clone was detected a few times. The chain recombines TRBV7-9 with TRBJ2-7; D is unclear. CDR1 is SEHNR, CDR2 FQNEAQ, per germline (reference sequence). V dropped 1 base and J dropped 1 base, with 8 bases sitting between them. The CDR3 is 14 amino acids. DNA for the CDR3: TGTGCCAGCAGCTTAGTGCACTCGTCCTACGAGCAGTACTTC. Translated, it gives CASSLVHSSYEQYF.

This chain joins TRBV23-1 and TRBJ1-4; D gene ambiguous. TRBV23-1 is labeled an ORF, and its function is uncertain. Trimming removed 6 bases at V and 4 bases at J, with 15 bases between. This CDR3 contains 15 residues. CDR3 sequence reads: CASRGTERDNEKLFF. DNA for the CDR3: TGCGCCAGCAGAGGTACCGAGCGGGATAATGAAAAACTGTTTTTT.

The chain has TRBV2 and TRBJ2-7, with 9 bases that match TRBD1. The CDR3 is 15 amino acids. The germline CDR1 and CDR2 sequences are SNHLY and FYNNEI. V shed 5 bases, J shed 5 bases, and the junction held 10 bases outside the gene matches. DNA of the CDR3: TGTGCCAGCAGTCCGGGACAGGGAGTTCGTCACGAGCAGTACTTC. Protein sequence: CASSPGQGVRHEQYF. Full variable domain (remainder filled in from reference TRBV2 and TRBJ2-7): EPEVTQTPSHQVTQMGQEVILRCVPISNHLYFYWYRQILGQKVEFLVSFYNNEISEKSEIFDDQFSVERPDGSNFTLKIRSTKLEDSAMYFCASSPGQGVRHEQYFGPGTRLTVT.

V usage is TRBV6-6 and J usage is TRBJ2-7; perhaps TRBD2 as D (5 bases). This CDR3 is built from 14 residues. Germline V gene lookup returns CDR1 MNHNY and CDR2 SVGAGI (reference sequence). With 6 bases removed from V and 0 bases from J, the gap between germline ends came to 12 bases. CDR3 residues: CASSQRTHSYEQYF. CDR3 DNA sequence: TGTGCCAGCAGCCAACGGACTCACTCCTACGAGCAGTACTTC.

The chain carries TRBV27 and TRBJ2-7; no reliable D call. Germline lookup yields CDR1 MNHEY and CDR2 SMNVEV (reference sequence). The CDR3 contains 16 residues. V was shortened by 5 bases and J by 4 bases, with 21 bases between the two germline ends. CDR3 protein: CASSPHLPLTEYEQYF. In nucleotides, the CDR3 is TGTGCCAGCAGTCCCCACTTACCATTGACGGAGTACGAGCAGTACTTC.

This rearrangement joins TRBV5-6 to TRBJ1-6; weak D call: TRBD1 (6 bases). Germline V gene lookup returns CDR1 SGHDT and CDR2 YYEEEE. The CDR3 contains 14 residues. The V and J ends lost 1 base and 9 bases respectively, with 11 bases between them. The CDR3 DNA sequence: TGTGCCAGCAGCTTGAGGGGGTCCGGTTCACCCCTCCACTTT. Protein: CASSLRGSGSPLHF. The full variable domain, in which reference TRBV5-6 and TRBJ1-6 provide the parts outside the CDR3, is DAGVTQSPTHLIKTRGQQVTLRCSPKSGHDTVSWYQQALGQGPQFIFQYYEEEERQRGNFPDRFSGHQFPNYSSELNVNALLLGDSALYLCASSLRGSGSPLHFGNGTRLTVT.

This clone was seen a handful of times. The chain is built from TRBV28 and TRBJ1-2, with 9 bases matching TRBD1. CDR1 and CDR2 from the germline V gene are MDHEN and SYDVKM. This CDR3 is 13 amino acids long. The V segment lost 8 bases and the J segment 9 bases; nucleotides outside the gene matches: 10. CDR3: CASREQGAWSYTF. The CDR3 DNA reads as TGTGCCAGCCGAGAACAGGGGGCGTGGAGCTACACCTTC.